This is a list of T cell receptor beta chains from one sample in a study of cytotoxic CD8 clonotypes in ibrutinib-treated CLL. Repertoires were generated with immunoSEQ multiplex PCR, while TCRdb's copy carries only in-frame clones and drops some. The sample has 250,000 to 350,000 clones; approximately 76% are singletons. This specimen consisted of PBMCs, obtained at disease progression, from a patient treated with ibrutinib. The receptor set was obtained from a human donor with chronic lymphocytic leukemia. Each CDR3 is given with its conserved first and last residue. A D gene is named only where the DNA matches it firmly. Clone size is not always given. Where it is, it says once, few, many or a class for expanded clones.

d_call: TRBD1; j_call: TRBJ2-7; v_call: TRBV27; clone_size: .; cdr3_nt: TGTGCCAGCAGCCACCTTCGACAGGGGGGCTACGAGCAGTACTTC; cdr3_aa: CASSHLRQGGYEQYF
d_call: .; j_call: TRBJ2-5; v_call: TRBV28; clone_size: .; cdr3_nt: TGTGCCAGCAATAAAGGGCCCTCCCTCCAAGAGACCCAGTACTTC; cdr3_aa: CASNKGPSLQETQYF
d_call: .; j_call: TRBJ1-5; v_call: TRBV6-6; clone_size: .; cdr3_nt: TGTGCCAGCAGTTACCGGGCGGTTAGCAATCAGCCCCAGCATTTT; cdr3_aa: CASSYRAVSNQPQHF
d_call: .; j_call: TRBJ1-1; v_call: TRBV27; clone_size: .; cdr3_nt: TGTGCCAGCAGTTTGCAAGGGGAGGATGAAGCTTTCTTT; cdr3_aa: CASSLQGEDEAFF
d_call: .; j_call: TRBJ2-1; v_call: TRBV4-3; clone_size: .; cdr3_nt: TGCGCCAGCAGCGGTATTAATTCCTACAATGAGCAGTTCTTC; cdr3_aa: CASSGINSYNEQFF
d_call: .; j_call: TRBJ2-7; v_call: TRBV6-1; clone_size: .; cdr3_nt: TGTGCCAGCATCGAATCTCCAGCTACCTACGAGCAGTACTTC; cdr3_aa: CASIESPATYEQYF
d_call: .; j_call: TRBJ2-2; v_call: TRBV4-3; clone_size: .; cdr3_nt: TGCGCCAGCAGCCAACGGACAGAAGGAGGAGGGGAGCTGTTTTTT; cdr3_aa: CASSQRTEGGGELFF
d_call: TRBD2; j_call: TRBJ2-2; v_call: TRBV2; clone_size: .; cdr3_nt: TGTGCCAGCAGTGAAGCGCGGGGGGCCCCCGGGGAGCTGTTTTTT; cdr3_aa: CASSEARGAPGELFF
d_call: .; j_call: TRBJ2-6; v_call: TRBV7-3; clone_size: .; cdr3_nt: TGTGCCAGCAGCGCATCGGGTTCTGGGGCCAACGTCCTGACTTTC; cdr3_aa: CASSASGSGANVLTF
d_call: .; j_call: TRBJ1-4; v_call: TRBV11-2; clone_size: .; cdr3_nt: TGTGCCAGCAGATATAATACAGGGTTTAATGAAAAACTGTTTTTT; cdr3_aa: CASRYNTGFNEKLFF
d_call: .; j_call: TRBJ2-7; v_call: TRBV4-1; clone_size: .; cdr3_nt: TGCGCCAGCAGCCAAGCCACCGCCGGGGCCTACGAGCAGTACTTC; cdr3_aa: CASSQATAGAYEQYF
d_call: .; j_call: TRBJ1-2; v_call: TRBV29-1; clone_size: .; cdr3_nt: TGCAGCGTTGAGAAGATCGGGCCTCTTGGCTATGGCTACACCTTC; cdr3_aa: CSVEKIGPLGYGYTF
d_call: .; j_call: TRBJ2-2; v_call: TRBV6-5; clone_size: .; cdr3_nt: TGTGCGACAGAGAGCCTGAACACCGGGGAGCTGTTTTTT; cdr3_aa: CATESLNTGELFF
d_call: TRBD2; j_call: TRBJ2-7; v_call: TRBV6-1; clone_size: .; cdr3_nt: TGTGCCAGCAGCCCTGGGAGGGCCTACGAGCAGTACTTC; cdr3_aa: CASSPGRAYEQYF
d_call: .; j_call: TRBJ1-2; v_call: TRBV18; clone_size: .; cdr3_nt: TGTGCCAGCTCACCACAGGGGGTCTATGGCTACACCTTC; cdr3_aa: CASSPQGVYGYTF
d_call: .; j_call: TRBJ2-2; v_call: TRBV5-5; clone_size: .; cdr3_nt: TGTGCCAGCAGCTTGCTGGCTTTATTACCCGGGGAGCTGTTTTTT; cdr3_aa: CASSLLALLPGELFF
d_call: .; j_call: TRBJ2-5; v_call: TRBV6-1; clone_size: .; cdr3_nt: TGTGCCAGCAGTGAAGGATTAGGCAGGGAGACCCAGTACTTC; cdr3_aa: CASSEGLGRETQYF
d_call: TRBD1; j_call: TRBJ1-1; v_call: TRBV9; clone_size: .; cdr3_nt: TGTGCCAGCAGCGTAAATCCCCAGGGGGGGAACACTGAAGCTTTCTTT; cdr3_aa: CASSVNPQGGNTEAFF
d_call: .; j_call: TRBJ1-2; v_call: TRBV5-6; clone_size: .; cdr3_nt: TGTGCCAGCAGCTTGGCCGTGGGGCCGGCAGCGGACTATGGCTACACCTTC; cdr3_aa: CASSLAVGPAADYGYTF
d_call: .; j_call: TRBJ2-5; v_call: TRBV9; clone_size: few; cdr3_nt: TGTGCCAGCAGCGTAGGAATACAAGAGACCCAGTACTTC; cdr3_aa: CASSVGIQETQYF
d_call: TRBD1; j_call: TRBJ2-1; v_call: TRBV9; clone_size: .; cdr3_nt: TGTGCCAGCAGCGTAGTTAAGGGACAGGGACTGAATAAGCAGTTCTTC; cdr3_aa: CASSVVKGQGLNKQFF
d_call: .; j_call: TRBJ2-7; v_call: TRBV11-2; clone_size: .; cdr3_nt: TGTGCCAGCAGCTGGGGACCGGGGGCCTACGAGCAGTACTTC; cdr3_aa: CASSWGPGAYEQYF
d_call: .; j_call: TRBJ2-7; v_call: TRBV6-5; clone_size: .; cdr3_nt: TGTGCCAGCAGTTACTCGGCATTTATCCTCTACGAGCAGTACTTC; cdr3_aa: CASSYSAFILYEQYF
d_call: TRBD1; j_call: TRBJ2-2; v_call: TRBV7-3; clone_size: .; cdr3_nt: TGTGCCAGCAGAAACAGGGGGGACACCGGGGAGCTGTTTTTT; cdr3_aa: CASRNRGDTGELFF
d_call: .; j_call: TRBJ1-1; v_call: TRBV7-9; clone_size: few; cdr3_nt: TGTGCCAGTAGTAGGAGGGCTGAAGCTTTCTTT; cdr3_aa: CASSRRAEAFF
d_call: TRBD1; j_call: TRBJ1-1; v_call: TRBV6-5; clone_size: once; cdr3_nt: TGCGCCAGCAGCCCGGACAGGGCGAACACTGAAGCTTTCTTT; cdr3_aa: CASSPDRANTEAFF
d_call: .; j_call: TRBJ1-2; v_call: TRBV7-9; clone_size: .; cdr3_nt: TGTGCCAGCAGCTCCGCCCGCCCGACAGAACACTTTAACTATGGCTACACCTTC; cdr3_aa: CASSSARPTEHFNYGYTF
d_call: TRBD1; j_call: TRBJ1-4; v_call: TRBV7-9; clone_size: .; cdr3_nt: TGTGCCAGCAGCTTAGAACAGGGGGCCGAAAAACTGTTTTTT; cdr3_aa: CASSLEQGAEKLFF
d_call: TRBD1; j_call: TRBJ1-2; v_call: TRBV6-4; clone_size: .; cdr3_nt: TGTGCCAGCAGTCAGGGGGCTGCTAACTATGGCTACACCTTC; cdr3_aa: CASSQGAANYGYTF
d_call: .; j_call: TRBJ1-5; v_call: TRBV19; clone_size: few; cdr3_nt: TGTGCCAGTAGTGGGCACTATAGCAATCAGCCCCAGCATTTT; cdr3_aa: CASSGHYSNQPQHF
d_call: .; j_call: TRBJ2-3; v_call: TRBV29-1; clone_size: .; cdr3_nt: TGCAGCGTTCCCAGGGAACTAAGCACAGATACGCAGTATTTT; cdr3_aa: CSVPRELSTDTQYF
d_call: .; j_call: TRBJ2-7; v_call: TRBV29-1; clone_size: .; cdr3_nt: TGCAGCGTTGAAGATCCGGAGGGGTTCTACGAGCAGTACTTC; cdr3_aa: CSVEDPEGFYEQYF